These 6 T cell receptor delta chains were all obtained from the same sample, sequenced in a study of gamma-delta T cells after stem cell transplantation. TCRdb re-analyzed the RT-PCR reads via CATT. The repertoire table contains fewer than ten delta-chain clones. Input material: gamma-delta T cells. Receptors originate from a human donor. It is not recorded whose cells these are; they may come from a transplant donor. This table probably holds off-target reads from a library built for another chain.

This clone was seen a few times. The gene calls are TRDV2 and TRDJ3; 12 bases are shared with TRDD3. The germline V gene encodes CDR1 GEAIGNYY and CDR2 EKD. The junction had 15 bases not matched to a gene; V was cut back by 0 bases and J by 10 bases. This CDR3 contains 20 residues. The CDR3 protein is CACDTADLGDTHKETRQMFF. The CDR3 DNA is TGTGCCTGTGACACCGCAGACCTGGGGGATACGCATAAAGAGACCCGACAGATGTTTTTC.

CDR3 nucleotide sequence: TGTGCCTGTGACAGTGGGGGACCGAAACTCATCTTT. Translating it yields CACDSGGPKLIF. The chain is built from TRDV2 and TRDJ1; TRDD3 aligns across 7 bases. In germline, CDR1 is GEAIGNYY, CDR2 EKD. CDR3 size: 12 residues. The V segment lost 2 bases and the J segment 8 bases; nucleotides outside the gene matches: 4.

The genes are TRDV2 and TRDJ3, with D possibly being TRDD2 (5 bases). Germline V gives CDR1 GEAIGNYY, CDR2 EKD. V lost 0 bases, J lost 0 bases, and 11 bases lay in between. There are 18 residues in the CDR3. CDR3 nucleotide sequence: TGTGCCTGTGACACCGCGTCTCCTAGCTCCTGGGACACCCGACAGATGTTTTTC. Translating it yields CACDTASPSSWDTRQMFF.

A remark on this clone: In the same sample, other DNA sequences code for this CDR3. The rearrangement links TRDV2 to TRDJ1; 11 nucleotides align to TRDD3. Germline V gene sequence: CDR1 GEAIGNYY, CDR2 EKD. V lost 4 bases to trimming and J lost 7 bases; unmatched junction nucleotides: 19. CDR3 length: 18 residues. CDR3 coding DNA: TGTGCCTGTGATAAAGTGAGTGGGGGATACGCGGGACGTCGTAAACTCATCTTT. It yields the protein CACDKVSGGYAGRRKLIF.

With regard to this clone: At the DNA level, this CDR3 is encoded by other sequences in the same sample as well. The chain employs TRDV2 and TRDJ1; 11 bases are a match to TRDD3. Germline V gene lookup returns CDR1 GEAIGNYY and CDR2 EKD. This CDR3 has 18 amino acids. V gave up 2 bases and J gave up 7 bases; unmatched junction bases: 17. The DNA for the CDR3 is TGTGCCTGTGACAAAGTGAGTGGGGGATACGCGGGACGTCGTAAACTCATCTTT. It codes for CACDKVSGGYAGRRKLIF.

This chain uses TRDV1 with TRDJ1, with 13 bases identical to TRDD3. Germline CDR1 reads TSWWSYY; CDR2 reads QGS. The V segment lost 1 base and the J segment 0 bases; nucleotides outside the gene matches: 20. The length of the CDR3 is 23 residues. The CDR3 nucleotides read TGTGCTCTTGGGGAACGGGTTGGCTTCACTCTGTACTGGGGGATACGATACACCGATAAACTCATCTTT. Encoded protein: CALGERVGFTLYWGIRYTDKLIF.